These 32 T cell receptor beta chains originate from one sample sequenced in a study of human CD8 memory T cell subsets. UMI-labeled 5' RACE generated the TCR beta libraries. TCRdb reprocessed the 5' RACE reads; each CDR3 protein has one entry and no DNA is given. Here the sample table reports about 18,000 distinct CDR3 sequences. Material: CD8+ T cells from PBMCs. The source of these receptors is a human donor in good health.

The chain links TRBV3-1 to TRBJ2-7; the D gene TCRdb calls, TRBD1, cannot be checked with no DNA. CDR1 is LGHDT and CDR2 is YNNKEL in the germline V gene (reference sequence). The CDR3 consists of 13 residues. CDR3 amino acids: CASSQGSGGEQYF.

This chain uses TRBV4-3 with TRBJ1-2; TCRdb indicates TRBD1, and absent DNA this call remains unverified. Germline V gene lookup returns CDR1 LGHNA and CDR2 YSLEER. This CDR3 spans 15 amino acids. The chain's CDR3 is CASSPNMGSGAGYTF.

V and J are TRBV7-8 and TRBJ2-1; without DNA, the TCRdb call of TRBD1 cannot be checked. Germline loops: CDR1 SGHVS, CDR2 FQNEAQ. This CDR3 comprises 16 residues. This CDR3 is CASSFGTGPSYNEQFF.

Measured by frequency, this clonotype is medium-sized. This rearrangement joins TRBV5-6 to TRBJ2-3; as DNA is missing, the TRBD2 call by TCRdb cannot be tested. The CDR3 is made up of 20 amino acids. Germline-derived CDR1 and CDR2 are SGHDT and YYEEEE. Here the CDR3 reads CASSFPPGLAGEGDTDTQYF. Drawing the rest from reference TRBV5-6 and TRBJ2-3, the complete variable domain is DAGVTQSPTHLIKTRGQQVTLRCSPKSGHDTVSWYQQALGQGPQFIFQYYEEEERQRGNFPDRFSGHQFPNYSSELNVNALLLGDSALYLCASSFPPGLAGEGDTDTQYFGPGTRLTVL.

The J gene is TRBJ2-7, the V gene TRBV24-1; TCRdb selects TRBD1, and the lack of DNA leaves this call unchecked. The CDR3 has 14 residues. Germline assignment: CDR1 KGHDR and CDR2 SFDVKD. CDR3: CATSDRDRVYEQYF.

The CDR3 loop is CASSPGDGTYEQYF. V is TRBV13 and J is TRBJ2-7; TCRdb's D call, TRBD1, is unchecked because there is no DNA. The CDR3 length is 14 residues. Germline CDR1 PRHDT, CDR2 FYEKMQ (reference sequence). Supplemented by reference TRBV13 and TRBJ2-7, the full variable domain reads AAGVIQSPRHLIKEKRETATLKCYPIPRHDTVYWYQQGPGQDPQFLISFYEKMQSDKGSIPDRFSAQQFSDYHSELNMSSLELGDSALYFCASSPGDGTYEQYFGPGTRLTVT.

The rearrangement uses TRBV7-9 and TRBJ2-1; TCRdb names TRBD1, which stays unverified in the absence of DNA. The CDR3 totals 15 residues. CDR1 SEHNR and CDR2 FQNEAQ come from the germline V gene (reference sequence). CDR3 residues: CASSYRDGSYNEQFF. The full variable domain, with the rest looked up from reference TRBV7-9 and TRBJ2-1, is DTGVSQNPRHKITKRGQNVTFRCDPISEHNRLYWYRQTLGQGPEFLTYFQNEAQLEKSRLLSDRFSAERPKGSFSTLEIQRTEQGDSAMYLCASSYRDGSYNEQFFGPGTRLTVL.

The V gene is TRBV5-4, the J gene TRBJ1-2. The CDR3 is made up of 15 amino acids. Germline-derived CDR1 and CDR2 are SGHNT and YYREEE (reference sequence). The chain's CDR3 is CASSLAGRANYGYTF.

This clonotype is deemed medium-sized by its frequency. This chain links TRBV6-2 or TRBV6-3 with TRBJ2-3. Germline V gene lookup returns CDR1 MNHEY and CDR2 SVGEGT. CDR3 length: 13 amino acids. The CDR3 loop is CASRFGSTDTQYF.

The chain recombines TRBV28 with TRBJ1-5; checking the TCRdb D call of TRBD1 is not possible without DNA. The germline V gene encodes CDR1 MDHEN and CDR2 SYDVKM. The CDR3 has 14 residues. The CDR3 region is CASTTLPGMQPQHF.

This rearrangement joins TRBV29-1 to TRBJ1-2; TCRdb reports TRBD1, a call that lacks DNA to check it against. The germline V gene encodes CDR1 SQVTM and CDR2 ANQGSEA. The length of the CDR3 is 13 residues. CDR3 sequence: CSVEQGFNYGYTF.

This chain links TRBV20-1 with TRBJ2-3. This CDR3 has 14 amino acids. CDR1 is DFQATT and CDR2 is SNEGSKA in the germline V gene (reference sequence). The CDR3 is CSARDYEGADTQYF.

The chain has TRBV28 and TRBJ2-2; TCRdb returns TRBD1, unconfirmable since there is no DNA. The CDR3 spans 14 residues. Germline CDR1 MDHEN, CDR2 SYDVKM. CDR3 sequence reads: CASSLGTHTGELFF.

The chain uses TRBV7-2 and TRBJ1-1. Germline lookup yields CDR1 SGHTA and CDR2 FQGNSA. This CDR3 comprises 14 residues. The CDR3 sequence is CASSLLEMNTEAFF.

The CDR3 reads CASSQDSRYNEQFF. The chain couples TRBV3-1 to TRBJ2-1. This CDR3 contains 14 residues. Germline CDR1 is LGHDT and CDR2 is YNNKEL (reference sequence).

CDR3 amino acids: CASSQLAGSYNEQFF. The chain carries TRBV14 and TRBJ2-1. The germline V gene encodes CDR1 SGHDN and CDR2 FVKESK. CDR3 length: 15 residues.

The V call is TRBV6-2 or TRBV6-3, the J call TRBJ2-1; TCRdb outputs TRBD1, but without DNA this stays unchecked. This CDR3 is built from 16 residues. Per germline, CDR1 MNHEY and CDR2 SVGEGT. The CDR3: CASSYPPVGRGGEQFF.

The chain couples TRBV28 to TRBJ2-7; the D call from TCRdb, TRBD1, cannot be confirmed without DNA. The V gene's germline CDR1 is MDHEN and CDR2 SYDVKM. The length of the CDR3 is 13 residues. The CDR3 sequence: CATREDRAYEQYF.

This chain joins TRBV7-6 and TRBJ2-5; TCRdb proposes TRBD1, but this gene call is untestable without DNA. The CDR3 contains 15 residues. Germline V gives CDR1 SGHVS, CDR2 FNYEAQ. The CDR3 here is CASSHDRGLQETQYF.

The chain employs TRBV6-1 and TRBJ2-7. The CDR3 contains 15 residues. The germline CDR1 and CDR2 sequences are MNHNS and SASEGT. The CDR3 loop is CASSEDPGGSYEQYF.

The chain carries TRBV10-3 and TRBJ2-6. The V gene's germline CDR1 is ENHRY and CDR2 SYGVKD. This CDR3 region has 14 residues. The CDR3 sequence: CAISDNSGANVLTF.

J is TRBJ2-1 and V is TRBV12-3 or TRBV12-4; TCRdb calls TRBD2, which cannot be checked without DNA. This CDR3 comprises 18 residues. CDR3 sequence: CASSLAQGSGGIYNEQFF.

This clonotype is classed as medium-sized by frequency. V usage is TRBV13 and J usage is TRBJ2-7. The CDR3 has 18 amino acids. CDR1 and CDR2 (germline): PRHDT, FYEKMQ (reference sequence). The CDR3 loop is CASSLGPAVETLTYEQYF.

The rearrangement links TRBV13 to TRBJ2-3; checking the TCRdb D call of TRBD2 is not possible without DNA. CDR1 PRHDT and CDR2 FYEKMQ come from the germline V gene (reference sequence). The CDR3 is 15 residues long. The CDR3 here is CASREGRVSTDTQYF.

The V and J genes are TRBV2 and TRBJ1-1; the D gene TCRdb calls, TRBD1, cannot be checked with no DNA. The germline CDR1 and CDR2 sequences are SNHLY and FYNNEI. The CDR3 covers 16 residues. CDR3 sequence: CASTKTGTDMNTEAFF.

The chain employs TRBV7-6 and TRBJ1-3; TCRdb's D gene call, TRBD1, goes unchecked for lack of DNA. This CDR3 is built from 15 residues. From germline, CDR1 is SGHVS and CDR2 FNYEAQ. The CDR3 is CASSTGTVDGNTIYF. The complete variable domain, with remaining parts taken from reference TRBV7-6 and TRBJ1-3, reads GAGVSQSPRYKVTKRGQDVALRCDPISGHVSLYWYRQALGQGPEFLTYFNYEAQQDKSGLPNDRFSAERPEGSISTLTIQRTEQRDSAMYRCASSTGTVDGNTIYFGEGSWLTVV.

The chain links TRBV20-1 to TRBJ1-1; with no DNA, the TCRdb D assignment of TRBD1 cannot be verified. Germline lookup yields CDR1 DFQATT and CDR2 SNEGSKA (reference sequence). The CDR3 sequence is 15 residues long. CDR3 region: CSATDRVLGDTEAFF.

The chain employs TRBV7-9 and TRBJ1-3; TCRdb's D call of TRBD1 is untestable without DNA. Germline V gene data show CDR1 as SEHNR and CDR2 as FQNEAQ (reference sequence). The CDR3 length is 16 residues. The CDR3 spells CASSLTGRSTGNTIYF.

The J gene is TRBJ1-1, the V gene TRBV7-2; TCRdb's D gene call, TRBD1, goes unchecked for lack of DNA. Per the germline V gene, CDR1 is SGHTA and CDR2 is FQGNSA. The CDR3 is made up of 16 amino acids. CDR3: CASSPFPTGRNTEAFF. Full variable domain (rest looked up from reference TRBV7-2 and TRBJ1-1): GAGVSQSPSNKVTEKGKDVELRCDPISGHTALYWYRQSLGQGLEFLIYFQGNSAPDKSGLPSDRFSAERTGGSVSTLTIQRTQQEDSAVYLCASSPFPTGRNTEAFFGQGTRLTVV.

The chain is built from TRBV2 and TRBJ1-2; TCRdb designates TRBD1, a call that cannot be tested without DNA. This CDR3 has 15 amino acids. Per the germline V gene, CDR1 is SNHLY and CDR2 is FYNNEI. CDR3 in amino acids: CASSGAGTGSRGYTF.

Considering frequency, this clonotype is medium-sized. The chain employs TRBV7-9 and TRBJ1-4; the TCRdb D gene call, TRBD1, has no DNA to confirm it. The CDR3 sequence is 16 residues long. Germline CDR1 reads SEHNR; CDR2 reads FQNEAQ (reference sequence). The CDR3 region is CASSSTGTGANEKLFF. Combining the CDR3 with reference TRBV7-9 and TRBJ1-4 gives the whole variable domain DTGVSQNPRHKITKRGQNVTFRCDPISEHNRLYWYRQTLGQGPEFLTYFQNEAQLEKSRLLSDRFSAERPKGSFSTLEIQRTEQGDSAMYLCASSSTGTGANEKLFFGSGTQLSVL.

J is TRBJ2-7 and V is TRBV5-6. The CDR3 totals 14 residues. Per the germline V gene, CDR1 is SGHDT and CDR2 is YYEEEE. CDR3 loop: CASSFGRGSYEQYF.